The 17 T cell receptor beta chains given below trace back to one sample, sequenced in a study of blood T cell repertoires in COVID-19. The repertoire was sequenced with immunoSEQ multiplex PCR; TCRdb's copy has only in-frame clones and lacks some. The top ten hold 9.5% to 13% of the sample, which has about 60,000 clones, about 80% seen once. Sequencing input: peripheral blood. These receptors were taken from a middle-aged man with COVID-19, enrolled during active disease.

The chain has TRBV15 and TRBJ2-7; 10 bases match TRBD2. This CDR3 is built from 15 residues. Trimming at V came to 7 bases and at J to 6 bases, leaving 12 bases not matched to a gene. CDR1 LNHNV and CDR2 YYDKDF come from the germline V gene (reference sequence). The DNA for the CDR3 is TGTGCCACCACCCCAACTAGCGGGGACTCCGCCGAGCAGTACTTC. It translates to CATTPTSGDSAEQYF.

The chain's CDR3 is CASSSGWNTGELFF. CDR3 sequence (DNA): TGCGCCAGCAGCTCAGGGTGGAACACCGGGGAGCTGTTTTTT. V is TRBV5-1 and J is TRBJ2-2, with a possible D match to TRBD1 (5 bases). Trimming took off 3 bases at V and 1 base at J, with 7 bases between the two ends. There are 14 residues in the CDR3. Germline V gene sequence: CDR1 SGHRS, CDR2 YFSETQ.

The rearrangement uses TRBV25-1 and TRBJ2-7; D is unclear. Germline V gives CDR1 MGHDK, CDR2 SYGVNS. This CDR3 has 13 residues. The V end was cut by 8 bases, the J end by 0 bases, with 11 bases between. The CDR3 bases are TGTGCCAGCTCCCACCAGAACTCCTACGAGCAGTACTTC. Translating it yields CASSHQNSYEQYF.

This clone was detected once. The chain couples TRBV7-9 to TRBJ1-1, with D tentatively TRBD1 (5 bases). The germline V gene has CDR1 SEHNR and CDR2 FQNEAQ (reference sequence). The CDR3 sequence is 12 residues long. CDR3 DNA sequence: TGTGCTGCGGGGCAGGGTGGGACTGAAGCTTTCTTT. This gives the protein CAAGQGGTEAFF. Together with reference TRBV7-9 and TRBJ1-1, the CDR3 gives the full variable domain: DTGVSQNPRHKITKRGQNVTFRCDPISEHNRLYWYRQTLGQGPEFLTYFQNEAQLEKSRLLSDRFSAERPKGSFSTLEIQRTEQGDSAMYLCAAGQGGTEAFFGQGTRLTVV.

This clone has only a few counts. V is TRBV7-3 and J is TRBJ2-7; 10 positions agree with TRBD1. CDR3 length equals 14 residues. V was clipped by 5 bases and J by 2 bases; unmatched bases: 3. The germline V gene encodes CDR1 SGHTA and CDR2 FQGTGA. The chain's CDR3 is CASSPGTGAYEQYF. In nucleotides, the CDR3 is TGTGCCAGCAGCCCCGGGACAGGGGCCTACGAGCAGTACTTC. The full variable domain, its missing parts supplied by reference TRBV7-3 and TRBJ2-7, is GAGVSQTPSNKVTEKGKYVELRCDPISGHTALYWYRQSLGQGPEFLIYFQGTGAADDSGLPNDRFFAVRPEGSVSTLKIQRTERGDSAVYLCASSPGTGAYEQYFGPGTRLTVT.

V is TRBV30 and J is TRBJ2-3, with TRBD1 matching over 9 bases. The CDR3 is made up of 16 amino acids. After removal of 3 bases from V and 2 bases from J, the junction contained 9 bases not matched to a gene. From germline, CDR1 is GTSNPN and CDR2 SVGIG (reference sequence). Here the CDR3 reads CAWSIGQGTSTDTQYF. In DNA form, the CDR3 reads TGTGCCTGGAGCATAGGACAGGGGACCTCCACAGATACGCAGTATTTT.

This sequence joins TRBV7-6 and TRBJ1-6, with a possible D match to TRBD1 (5 bases). CDR1 is SGHVS and CDR2 is FNYEAQ in the germline V gene. Trimming stripped 2 bases from V and 10 bases from J, with 21 bases between. The CDR3 totals 17 residues. CDR3 nucleotides: TGTGCCAGCAGCTTAAGGAGTAGGGCTCCTCAGGGCTCACCCCTCCACTTT. Amino acid sequence: CASSLRSRAPQGSPLHF.

The gene calls are TRBV7-2 and TRBJ1-1; 7 bases are shared with TRBD1. CDR3 length: 15 residues. Unmatched junction bases numbered 6, after V lost 5 bases and J lost 0 bases. CDR1 SGHTA and CDR2 FQGNSA come from the germline V gene. CDR3 region: CASSPSTGLNTEAFF. CDR3 bases: TGTGCCAGCAGCCCGTCGACAGGGTTGAACACTGAAGCTTTCTTT.

This chain connects TRBV13 to TRBJ2-1, with 8 bases fitting TRBD2. Germline CDR1 is PRHDT and CDR2 is FYEKMQ (reference sequence). V shed 1 base, J shed 4 bases, and the junction held 9 bases outside the gene matches. This CDR3 contains 17 residues. CDR3 protein: CASSLAAGTRAYNEQFF. In nucleotides, the CDR3 is TGTGCCAGCAGCTTAGCCGCCGGGACTAGGGCGTACAATGAGCAGTTCTTC.

The chain's CDR3 is CAWSVGLEGTEAFF. In DNA form, the CDR3 reads TGTGCCTGGAGTGTAGGCCTAGAGGGCACTGAAGCTTTCTTT. V usage is TRBV30 and J usage is TRBJ1-1; D gene uncertain. CDR1 is GTSNPN and CDR2 is SVGIG in the germline V gene (reference sequence). The V end was cut by 0 bases, the J end by 4 bases, with 12 bases between. The CDR3 consists of 14 residues.

The chain couples TRBV28 to TRBJ1-3; tentatively, D is TRBD1 (5 bases). Per the germline V gene, CDR1 is MDHEN and CDR2 is SYDVKM. V was cut by 6 bases and J by 4 bases, with 7 bases left in between. This CDR3 spans 12 amino acids. CDR3 DNA: TGTGCCAGCAGCTACAGGGGAAACACCATATATTTT. It yields the protein CASSYRGNTIYF.

The chain uses TRBV19 and TRBJ2-3; the match to TRBD2 covers 11 bases. The CDR3 extends over 15 amino acids. The germline CDR1 and CDR2 sequences are LNHDA and SQIVND (reference sequence). V lost 7 bases to trimming and J lost 1 base; unmatched junction nucleotides: 4. The CDR3 sequence is CASKTSGMGTDTQYF. The CDR3 DNA follows: TGTGCCAGTAAGACTAGCGGGATGGGCACAGATACGCAGTATTTT.

In DNA, the CDR3 is TGTGCCAGCAGCCGCCTCGGGACAAACTATGAGCAGTTCTTC. Translated, it gives CASSRLGTNYEQFF. The gene calls are TRBV9 and TRBJ2-1; tentatively, D is TRBD1 (6 bases). V lost 4 bases and J lost 8, with 16 bases in between. There are 14 residues in the CDR3. Germline CDR1 and CDR2: SGDLS and YYNGEE.

V usage is TRBV20-1 and J usage is TRBJ2-7; 7 nucleotides agree with TRBD2. The germline gives CDR1 DFQATT, CDR2 SNEGSKA (reference sequence). The CDR3 covers 12 residues. Germline trimming cut 3 bases from V and 2 bases from J; bases unmatched to any gene: 1. Written as DNA, the CDR3 is TGCAGTGCTAGTGCGGGGGCCTACGAGCAGTACTTC. Amino acids: CSASAGAYEQYF.

The rearrangement links TRBV28 to TRBJ1-5; unclear D gene. The V end was cut by 7 bases, the J end by 6 bases, with 22 bases between. CDR3 length: 16 amino acids. The germline gives CDR1 MDHEN, CDR2 SYDVKM. Here the CDR3 reads CASIELGREVGQPQHF. CDR3 nucleotide sequence: TGTGCCAGCATTGAATTAGGGCGGGAGGTTGGTCAGCCCCAGCATTTT. The full variable domain, its missing parts supplied by reference TRBV28 and TRBJ1-5, is DVKVTQSSRYLVKRTGEKVFLECVQDMDHENMFWYRQDPGLGLRLIYFSYDVKMKEKGDIPEGYSVSREKKERFSLILESASTNQTSMYLCASIELGREVGQPQHFGDGTRLSIL.

The chain links TRBV4-2 to TRBJ1-4; no reliable D call. CDR1 is LGHNA and CDR2 is YNFKEQ in the germline V gene. This CDR3 comprises 11 residues. The V end was cut by 6 bases, the J end by 15 bases, with 14 bases between. CDR3 bases: TGTGCCAGCAGTAATCCGGGAACCATGTTTTTT. Residues: CASSNPGTMFF.

This clone occurred a few times. The rearrangement uses TRBV6-2 or TRBV6-3 and TRBJ1-2; tentative D call: TRBD1 (5 bases). V was trimmed by 0 bases and J by 4 bases, leaving 15 bases between them. The length of the CDR3 is 16 residues. Germline values: CDR1 MNHEY, CDR2 SVGEGT. Here the CDR3 reads CASSYSTQGSSYGYTF. The CDR3 DNA reads as TGTGCCAGCAGTTACTCGACCCAGGGATCGAGCTATGGCTACACCTTC.